This T cell receptor beta chain was retrieved from a study of blood T cell repertoires in COVID-19. Study context: COVID-19 samples, acute and convalescent, were from the United States, Italy and Spain. Sample material is recorded as cDNA or gDNA derived from T cells, B-cell-depleted T cells, or PBMCs.

Germline V lookup: CDR1 MDHEN, CDR2 SYDVKM. V was cut by 6 bases and J by 5 bases, with 14 bases left in between. The CDR3 is 15 residues long. The method was immunoSEQ multiplex PCR; TCRdb's version includes in-frame clones alone and lacks a portion of them. The top ten hold around 6.4% of the sample, which has approximately 250,000 clones, roughly 80% seen once. This chain joins TRBV28 and TRBJ1-6; D not certain. The TCR was taken from a woman aged 55-69 years with active or convalescent COVID-19. Sequenced: peripheral blood. The CDR3 nucleotides are TGTGCCAGCAGCCCCGAAGAGCGTAATAATTCACCCCTCCACTTT. Translating gives CASSPEERNNSPLHF.